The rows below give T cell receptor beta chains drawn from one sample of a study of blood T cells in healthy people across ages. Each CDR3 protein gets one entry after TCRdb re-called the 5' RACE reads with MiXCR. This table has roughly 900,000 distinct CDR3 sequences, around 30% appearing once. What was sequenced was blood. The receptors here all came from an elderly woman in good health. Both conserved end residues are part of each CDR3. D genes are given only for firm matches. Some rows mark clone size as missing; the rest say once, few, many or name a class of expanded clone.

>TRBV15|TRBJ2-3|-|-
CATSRGQGRRDTQYF
TGTGCCACCAGCAGAGGCCAGGGACGGCGAGATACGCAGTATTTT
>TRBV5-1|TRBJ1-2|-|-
CASSPLGTQANYGYTF
TGCGCCAGCAGCCCCCTCGGGACCCAAGCTAACTATGGCTACACCTTC
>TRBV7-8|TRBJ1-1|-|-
CASSSNGGIGTEAFF
TGTGCCAGCAGCTCAAACGGGGGGATCGGCACTGAAGCTTTCTTT
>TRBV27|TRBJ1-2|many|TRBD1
CASSAGQYYGYTF
TGTGCCAGCAGTGCGGGACAGTACTATGGCTACACCTTC
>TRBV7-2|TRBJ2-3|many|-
CASSLAPWGISTDTQYF
TGTGCCAGCAGCTTAGCGCCTTGGGGCATCAGCACAGATACGCAGTATTTT
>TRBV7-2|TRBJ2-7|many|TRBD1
CASSPDRASSYEQYF
TGTGCCAGCAGTCCAGACAGGGCGTCCTCCTACGAGCAGTACTTC
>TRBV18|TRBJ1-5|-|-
CASSPPGRGGNQPQHF
TGTGCCAGCTCACCACCGGGCAGGGGTGGCAATCAGCCCCAGCATTTT
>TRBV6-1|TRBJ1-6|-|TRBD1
CASSNPSTGGNNSPLHF
TGTGCCAGCAGCAACCCTTCTACAGGGGGCAATAATTCACCCCTCCACTTT
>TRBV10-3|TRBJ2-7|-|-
CAISRTSSSYEQYF
TGTGCCATCAGCCGGACGTCTAGCTCCTACGAGCAGTACTTC
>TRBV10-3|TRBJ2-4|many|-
CAISPQGGKNIQYF
TGTGCCATCAGCCCACAGGGGGGGAAAAACATTCAGTACTTC
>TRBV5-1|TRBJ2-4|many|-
CASSLGTTKWENIQYF
TGCGCCAGCAGCTTGGGGACGACGAAGTGGGAGAACATTCAGTACTTC
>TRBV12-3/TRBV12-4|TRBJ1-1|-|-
CASSAFLNTEAFF
TGTGCCAGCAGCGCATTCTTGAACACTGAAGCTTTCTTT
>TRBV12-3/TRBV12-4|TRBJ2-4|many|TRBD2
CASSAKTSLIPIQYF
TGTGCCAGCAGTGCTAAGACTAGCTTAATCCCCATTCAGTACTTC
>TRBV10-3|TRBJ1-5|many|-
CAISGQDNQPQHF
TGTGCCATCAGTGGACAGGACAATCAGCCCCAGCATTTT
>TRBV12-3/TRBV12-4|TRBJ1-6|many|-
CASSLTPPQAPLHF
TGTGCCAGCAGCCTTACGCCACCCCAGGCACCCCTCCACTTT
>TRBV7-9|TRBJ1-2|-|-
CASSAGVRDYGYTF
TGTGCCAGCAGCGCCGGGGTCCGGGATTATGGCTACACCTTC
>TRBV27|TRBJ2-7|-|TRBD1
CASSGQGALSEQYF
TGTGCCAGCAGTGGACAGGGGGCGCTTAGCGAGCAGTACTTC
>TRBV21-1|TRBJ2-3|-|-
CASNKPLFGRYTDTQYF
TGTGCCAGCAACAAACCCCTGTTCGGACGGTACACAGATACGCAGTATTTT
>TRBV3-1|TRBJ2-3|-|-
CASGAALRGSTDTQYF
TGTGCCAGCGGGGCAGCTTTGCGGGGTAGCACAGATACGCAGTATTTT
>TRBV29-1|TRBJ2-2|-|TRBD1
CSVEGTANTGELFF
TGCAGCGTTGAGGGGACAGCGAACACCGGGGAGCTGTTTTTT
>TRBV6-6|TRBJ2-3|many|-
CASNSGSGRADTQYF
TGTGCCAGCAATTCAGGGAGCGGTCGCGCGGATACGCAGTATTTT
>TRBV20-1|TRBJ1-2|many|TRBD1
CSARQGVVVYGYTF
TGCAGTGCTAGGCAGGGGGTCGTGGTCTATGGCTACACCTTC
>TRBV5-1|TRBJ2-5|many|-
CASTDLQETQYF
TGCGCCAGCACCGATCTCCAAGAGACCCAGTACTTC
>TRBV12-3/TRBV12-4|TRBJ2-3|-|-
CASSLRDPKGDAQYF
TGTGCCAGCAGTCTCCGGGACCCGAAAGGAGATGCGCAGTATTTT
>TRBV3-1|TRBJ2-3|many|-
CASSHGPKADTQYF
TGTGCCAGCAGCCATGGACCGAAAGCAGATACGCAGTATTTT
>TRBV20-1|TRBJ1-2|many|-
CSARESVNSYGYTF
TGCAGTGCTAGAGAGTCGGTGAACTCCTATGGCTACACCTTC
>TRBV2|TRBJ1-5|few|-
CASSEVRSNQPQHF
TGTGCCAGCAGTGAAGTCCGTAGCAATCAGCCCCAGCATTTT
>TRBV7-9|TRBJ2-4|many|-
CASRGLEAKNIQYF
TGTGCCAGTCGCGGCCTAGAGGCCAAAAACATTCAGTACTTC
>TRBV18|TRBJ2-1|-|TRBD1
CASSPDRVRSNEQFF
TGTGCCAGCTCTCCAGACAGGGTGAGGAGCAATGAGCAGTTCTTC
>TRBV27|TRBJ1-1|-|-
CASSSPPGLPGRNTEAFF
TGTGCCAGCAGTTCCCCTCCGGGACTCCCTGGGAGGAACACTGAAGCTTTCTTT
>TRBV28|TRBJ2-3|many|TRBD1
CASSSPALGTGSTDTQYF
TGTGCCAGCAGTTCCCCCGCTCTTGGGACAGGGAGCACAGATACGCAGTATTTT
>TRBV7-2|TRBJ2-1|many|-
CASSLVGVNEQFF
TGTGCCAGCAGCTTAGTCGGAGTCAATGAGCAGTTCTTC
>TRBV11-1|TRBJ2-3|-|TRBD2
CASSLTSGRTSDTQYF
TGTGCCAGCAGCTTGACTAGCGGGAGGACGTCAGATACGCAGTATTTT
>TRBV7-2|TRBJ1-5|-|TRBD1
CASSTLGRNRGGQPQHF
TGTGCCAGCAGTACTTTAGGTCGAAACAGGGGAGGCCAGCCCCAGCATTTT
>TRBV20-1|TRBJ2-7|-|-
CSARVDEQYF
TGCAGTGCTAGAGTGGACGAGCAGTACTTC
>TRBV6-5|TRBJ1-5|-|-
CASSPDTGGNQPQHF
TGTGCCAGCAGTCCAGACACGGGCGGAAATCAGCCCCAGCATTTT
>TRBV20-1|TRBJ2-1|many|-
CSAVPPLSGYSYNEQFF
TGCAGTGCTGTTCCCCCCCTTAGCGGTTACTCCTACAATGAGCAGTTCTTC
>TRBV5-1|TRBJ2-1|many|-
CASSLGGGSYNEQFF
TGCGCCAGCAGCTTGGGAGGGGGCTCCTACAATGAGCAGTTCTTC
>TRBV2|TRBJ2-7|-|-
CASTLRSQGAYEQYF
TGTGCCAGCACCCTACGGTCGCAGGGCGCCTACGAGCAGTACTTC
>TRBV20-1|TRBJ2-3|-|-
CSARGGGVTDTQYF
TGCAGTGCTAGAGGGGGCGGGGTCACAGATACGCAGTATTTT
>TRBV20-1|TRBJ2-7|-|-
CSARRAGVTYEQYF
TGCAGTGCTAGACGGGCAGGGGTTACCTACGAGCAGTACTTC
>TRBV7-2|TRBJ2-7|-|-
CASSDRDPTETQCF
TGTGCCAGCAGCGACCGGGATCCCACGGAGACCCAGTGCTTC
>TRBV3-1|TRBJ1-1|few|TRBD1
CASSPTLREAGGFGTEAFF
TGTGCCAGCAGCCCTACTCTCAGGGAGGCAGGGGGTTTCGGCACTGAAGCTTTCTTT
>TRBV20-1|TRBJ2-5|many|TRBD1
CSATLTRDRWQETQYF
TGCAGTGCTACCCTCACCAGGGACAGGTGGCAAGAGACCCAGTACTTC
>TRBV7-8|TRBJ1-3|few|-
CASSLSLLAAGNTIYF
TGTGCCAGCAGCTTATCTCTCTTGGCAGCTGGAAACACCATATATTTT
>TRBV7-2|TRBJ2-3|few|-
CASSLVYGGAYTDTQYF
TGTGCCAGCAGCTTAGTTTACGGCGGGGCCTACACAGATACGCAGTATTTT
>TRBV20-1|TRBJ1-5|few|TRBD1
CSARAGQALNQPQHF
TGCAGTGCTAGAGCGGGACAGGCCCTTAATCAGCCCCAGCATTTT
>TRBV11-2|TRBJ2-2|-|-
CASSPHSGSGELFF
TGTGCCAGCAGCCCACATAGCGGATCCGGGGAGCTGTTTTTT
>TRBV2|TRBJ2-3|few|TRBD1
CASSEEAQGKADTQYF
TGTGCCAGCAGTGAAGAGGCACAGGGGAAGGCAGATACGCAGTATTTT
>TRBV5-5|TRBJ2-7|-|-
CASSLEFGGSYEQYF
TGCGCCAGCAGCTTGGAATTTGGGGGGTCCTACGAGCAGTACTTC
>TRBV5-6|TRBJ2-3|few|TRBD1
CASSFAGTGGFDTQYF
TGTGCCAGCAGCTTTGCCGGGACAGGGGGCTTCGATACGCAGTATTTT
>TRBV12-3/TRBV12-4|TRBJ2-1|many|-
CASSLDGSGSYNEQFF
TGTGCCAGCAGTCTTGACGGGTCAGGGTCATACAATGAGCAGTTCTTC
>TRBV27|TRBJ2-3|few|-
CASSLGTDTDTQYF
TGTGCCAGCAGTTTAGGGACGGACACAGATACGCAGTATTTT
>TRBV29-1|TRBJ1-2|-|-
CSVEGMNGYTF
TGCAGCGTTGAAGGGATGAATGGCTACACCTTC
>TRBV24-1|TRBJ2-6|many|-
CATSSIRSGANVLTF
TGTGCCACCAGTTCCATCCGTTCTGGGGCCAACGTCCTGACTTTC